The entry below describes one T cell receptor (beta chain). The trim removed 1 base at V and 7 bases at J, leaving 7 bases unmatched. CDR3 length equals 15 residues. Germline CDR1 LGHNT, CDR2 FRNRAP. Positively selected for CCR7, the CD45RO-negative cells used as naive CD8 cells excluded terminally differentiated effector memory CD45RA+ cells. The data stem from a study of shared clonotypes between healthy human individuals. Generated by immunoSEQ multiplex PCR, the TCRdb table keeps only in-frame clones and is missing some. The profile shows around 2,000,000 clones, about 92% of them singletons. The specimen sequenced was naive CD8+ T cells from PBMCs. This sequence joins TRBV12-5 and TRBJ1-2; 9 nucleotides agree with TRBD1. The clonotype comes from a man aged 18 to 30 in good health. Some clones in this sample may be carry-over from other donors' samples. The CDR3 sequence: CASGLASDRGAGYTF. In DNA form, the CDR3 reads TGTGCTAGTGGTTTGGCCTCGGACAGGGGTGCTGGCTACACCTTC.